What follows are 5 T cell receptor beta chains derived from one specimen sequenced in a study of beta chain features in type 1 diabetes. Study-wide findings and caveats: A moderate, significant TCRB CDR3 shortening appeared in type 1 diabetes across four CD4+ subsets.

cDNA synthesis used the whole RNA isolate, giving expressed TCRB sequences. Assay: immunoSEQ multiplex PCR; the TCRdb copy retains only in-frame clones and omits some. The sample has hundreds of thousands of clones; about 14% are singletons. No antigen is known for these receptors. Sequencing was done on a sample of naive CD4+ T cells from blood. Every receptor here comes from a man aged 18 to 29 with type 1 diabetes.

This sequence joins TRBV7-9 and TRBJ2-5; D may be TRBD1 (6 bases). This CDR3 region has 13 residues. The V end was cut by 5 bases, the J end by 3 bases, with 10 bases between. The germline V gene has CDR1 SEHNR and CDR2 FQNEAQ (reference sequence). The CDR3 bases are TGTGCCAGCAGCGTCAGGGGAAAAGAGACCCAGTACTTC. Translation gives CASSVRGKETQYF.

There are a few counts of this clone. This chain joins TRBV6-5 and TRBJ2-3; D gene ambiguous. The germline V gene has CDR1 MNHEY and CDR2 SVGAGI. V was trimmed by 2 bases and J by 1 base, leaving 7 bases between them. The CDR3 sequence is 14 residues long. This chain's CDR3 is CASSYRARTDTQYF. The CDR3 bases are TGTGCCAGCAGTTACAGAGCCCGCACAGATACGCAGTATTTT.

The chain couples TRBV19 to TRBJ1-1, with TRBD1 matching 8 bases. The CDR3 consists of 14 residues. CDR1 and CDR2 (germline): LNHDA, SQIVND (reference sequence). V was pared by 8 bases and J by 5 bases, with 10 bases of the junction left unmatched. The CDR3 DNA sequence: TGTGCCAGTGGCTTAGGACAGGGCGGAACTGAAGCTTTCTTT. It encodes CASGLGQGGTEAFF.

This clone occurred a few times. This rearrangement joins TRBV5-1 to TRBJ1-2; maybe TRBD1 (5 bases). The CDR3 is 15 amino acids. Germline V lookup: CDR1 SGHRS, CDR2 YFSETQ. Trimming left V 3 bases short and J 8 bases short, with 20 bases between. The DNA of the CDR3 is TGCGCCAGCAGCTGGGACTCACGCCAAGGCCAAGGCTACACCTTC. Translation: CASSWDSRQGQGYTF. The full variable domain, in which reference TRBV5-1 and TRBJ1-2 provide the parts outside the CDR3, is KAGVTQTPRYLIKTRGQQVTLSCSPISGHRSVSWYQQTPGQGLQFLFEYFSETQRNKGNFPGRFSGRQFSNSRSEMNVSTLELGDSALYLCASSWDSRQGQGYTFGSGTRLTVV.

The chain carries TRBV29-1 and TRBJ1-4; no definite D call. The CDR3 totals 13 residues. The germline gives CDR1 SQVTM, CDR2 ANQGSEA. Trimming shortened V by 7 bases and J by 0 bases, and 9 bases separated the two germline ends. CDR3 residues: CSGQETTNEKLFF. Here the CDR3 DNA reads TGCAGCGGGCAGGAAACAACTAATGAAAAACTGTTTTTT.